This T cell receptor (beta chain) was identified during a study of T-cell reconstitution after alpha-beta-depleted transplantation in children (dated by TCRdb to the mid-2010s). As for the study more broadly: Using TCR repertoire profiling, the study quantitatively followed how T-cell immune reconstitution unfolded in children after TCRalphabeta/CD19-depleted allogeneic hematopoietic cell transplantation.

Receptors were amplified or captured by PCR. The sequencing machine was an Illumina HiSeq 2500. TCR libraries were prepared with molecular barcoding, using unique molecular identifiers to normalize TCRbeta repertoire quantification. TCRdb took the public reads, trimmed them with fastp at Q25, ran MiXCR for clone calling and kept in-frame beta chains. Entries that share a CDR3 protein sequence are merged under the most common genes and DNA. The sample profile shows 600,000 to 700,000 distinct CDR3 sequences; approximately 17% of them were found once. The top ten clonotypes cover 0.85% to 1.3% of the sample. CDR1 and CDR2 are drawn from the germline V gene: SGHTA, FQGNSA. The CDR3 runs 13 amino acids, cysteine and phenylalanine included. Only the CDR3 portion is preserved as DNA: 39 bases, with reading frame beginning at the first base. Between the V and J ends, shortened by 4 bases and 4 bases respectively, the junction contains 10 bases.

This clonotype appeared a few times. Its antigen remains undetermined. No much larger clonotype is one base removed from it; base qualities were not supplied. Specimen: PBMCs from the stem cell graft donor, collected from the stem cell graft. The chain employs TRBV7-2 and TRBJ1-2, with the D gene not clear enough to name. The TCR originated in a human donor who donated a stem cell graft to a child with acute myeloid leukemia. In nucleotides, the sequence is TGTGCCAGCAGCTCCCTGTTCGGCTATGGCTACACCTTC. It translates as CASSSLFGYGYTF.